This T cell receptor beta chain was profiled in a study of T cells in Graves' hyperthyroidism and ophthalmopathy. Graves' hyperthyroidism was deemed stable given no ophthalmopathy progression within 18 months. Clinical symptoms, serum thyroxine and TRAb, thyroid ultrasound and orbital computed tomography were used for the diagnoses. Study-wide results and limits: Ophthalmopathy was distinguished from stable hyperthyroidism by 13 V-J signatures.

Researchers took RNA transcripts and amplified the TCR beta CDR3 regions from them. An initial round of RT-PCR targeting the TCR CDR3 relied on the HTBI primer set. TCRdb re-analysed the multiplex PCR reads in MiXCR, keeping a single row per CDR3 protein. The data contain 350,000 to 400,000 distinct CDR3 sequences, under 15% of them singletons. This clonotype appeared many times. Its specificity is unknown. The material sequenced was blood. The clonotype originates from a woman in her 30s with Graves' hyperthyroidism.

This chain's CDR3 is CSATRGGLSYNEQFF. The CDR3 bases are TGCAGTGCTACGAGGGGAGGCCTCTCCTACAATGAGCAGTTCTTC. The gene calls are TRBV20-1 and TRBJ2-1, with TRBD2 as a possible D gene (6 bases). V was pared by 4 bases and J by 0 bases, with 13 bases between. The CDR3 runs 15 residues. Per the germline V gene, CDR1 is DFQATT and CDR2 is SNEGSKA (reference sequence).